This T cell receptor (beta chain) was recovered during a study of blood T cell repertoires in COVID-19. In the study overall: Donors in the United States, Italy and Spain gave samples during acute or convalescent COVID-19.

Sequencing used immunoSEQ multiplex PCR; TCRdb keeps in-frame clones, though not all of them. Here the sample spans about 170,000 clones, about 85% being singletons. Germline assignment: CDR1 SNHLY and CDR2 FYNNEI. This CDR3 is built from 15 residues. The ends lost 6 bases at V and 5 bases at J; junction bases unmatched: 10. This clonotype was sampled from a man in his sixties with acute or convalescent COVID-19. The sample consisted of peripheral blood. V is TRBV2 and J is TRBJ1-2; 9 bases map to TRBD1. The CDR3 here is CASRTGTGLEYGYTF. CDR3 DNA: TGTGCCAGCAGAACCGGGACAGGGTTGGAGTATGGCTACACCTTC.